This T cell receptor (beta chain) was recorded in a study of blood T cell repertoires in COVID-19. Turning to the study itself: The United States, Italy and Spain provided the acute and convalescent COVID-19 samples.

Between the trimmed V and J ends, which lost 7 bases and 4 bases, there was a span of 29 bases. Germline loops: CDR1 MDHEN, CDR2 SYDVKM. The CDR3 sequence is 19 residues long. Ages ranged from about 18 to 100 years, with residence in about two dozen US areas. Participant-reported clinical history was the basis for cohort assignment. Two negative PCRs, clearance, or symptom resolution were required of recovered Cohort 3 donors. Here immunoSEQ multiplex PCR was the method, and the copy in TCRdb shows in-frame clones only, minus some. This sample has 250,000 to 300,000 clones, with approximately 90% found just once.

The chain joins TRBV28 to TRBJ2-1; D may be TRBD1 (6 bases). This sequence originates from a woman under 40 who had recovered from COVID-19. The specimen sequenced was PBMCs or T cells enriched from blood (not recorded which). The CDR3 DNA sequence: TGTGCCAGCACTCTCCAACGCATGGGACACCAAGGGGGATACAATGAGCAGTTCTTC. Translated: CASTLQRMGHQGGYNEQFF.